This entry features one T cell receptor (beta chain) sequence. Its antigen is unidentified. The CDR3 end falls 3 residues outside the read, so it is completed with the germline J gene. The data are from a study of T cells in women clearing cervical HPV infection. Only in-frame clones appear in the TCRdb table, and some are missing; sequencing was by immunoSEQ multiplex PCR. The sample totals roughly 48,000 clones. The CDR3 is made up of 14 amino acids. Germline CDR1 reads DFQATT; CDR2 reads SNEGSKA (reference sequence). V lost 5 bases, J lost 3 bases, and 4 bases stayed unmatched. General study findings and limits: A classifier using richness and V gene abundances reached an AUC of roughly 0.8.

This TCR was sampled from a woman between 18 and 70 years old with a cervical HPV16 infection that either progressed to CIN3+ or cleared (not recorded which). The chain uses TRBV20-1 and TRBJ2-3; 11 positions match TRBD2. Sequencing was done on a sample of blood buffy coat. The CDR3 region is CSAFGTSGTDTQYF. The CDR3 bases that were read are TGCAGTGCTTTTGGGACTAGCGGAACAGATACG.